This TCR beta chain was retrieved from a study of T cell changes during pregnancy in multiple sclerosis. The assay was immunoSEQ multiplex PCR, and TCRdb's table has in-frame clones only and misses some. Counted here are tens of thousands of clones, approximately 92% occurring once; the ten biggest clones make up 0.8% to 1%. V lost 3 bases and J lost 7, with 13 bases in between. This CDR3 region has 13 residues. CDR1 is MNHEY and CDR2 is SMNVEV in the germline V gene (reference sequence). The chain has TRBV27 and TRBJ2-7; possibly TRBD1 for D (6 bases). This clonotype originated in a female donor with multiple sclerosis, enrolled in a pregnancy study. This sample comprised peripheral blood, obtained after pregnancy. For the CDR3, the DNA is TGTGCCAGCAGTTTTGGACAGACCTGGGAGCAGTACTTC. Protein sequence: CASSFGQTWEQYF.